The 20 T cell receptor beta chains given below trace back to one sample, sequenced in a study of T-cell reconstitution after alpha-beta-depleted transplantation in children. General study results and limits: At one year after transplant, newly produced T cells mostly accounted for T-cell counts and diversity.

These receptors are not linked to any known antigen. As it was prepared, the TCRbeta library received unique molecular identifiers. Via MiXCR, TCRdb re-called the PCR reads, giving one row per CDR3 protein. This sample yields around 270,000 distinct CDR3 sequences, of which approximately 7.3% are seen a single time; about 8.2% belongs to the top ten. Source: peripheral blood, taken 360 days after TCRalphabeta/CD19-depleted stem cell transplant. These receptors originate from a female patient aged 2 to 10 who had a stem cell transplant for Fanconi anemia, so the T cells may come from the graft donor.

Many counts were recorded for this clonotype. The rearrangement links TRBV12-3 or TRBV12-4 to TRBJ2-3; D is undetermined. Trimming pared 1 base from V and 7 bases from J, leaving 3 bases between. CDR3 size: 11 residues. The CDR3 sequence: CASSLGYTQYF. The CDR3 DNA sequence: TGTGCCAGCAGTTTAGGGTATACGCAGTATTTT.

The chain couples TRBV14 to TRBJ1-1; 10 bases are shared with TRBD1. The CDR3 is 14 amino acids. The J segment lost 3 bases and the V segment lost 4 bases, leaving 2 bases of the junction unmatched. Germline V lookup: CDR1 SGHDN, CDR2 FVKESK. DNA for the CDR3: TGTGCCAGCAGCCGGGACAGGGGAGACACTGAAGCTTTCTTT. It encodes CASSRDRGDTEAFF. Filled out from reference TRBV14 and TRBJ1-1, the complete variable domain reads EAGVTQFPSHSVIEKGQTVTLRCDPISGHDNLYWYRRVMGKEIKFLLHFVKESKQDESGMPNNRFLAERTGGTYSTLKVQPAELEDSGVYFCASSRDRGDTEAFFGQGTRLTVV.

This clonotype was counted between two and nine times. The DNA of the CDR3 is TGTGCCAGCAGCTCCCTTAGCGCCCCAAAAGAGACCCAGTACTTC. This gives the protein CASSSLSAPKETQYF. The V call is TRBV7-6, the J call TRBJ2-5; a possible D gene is TRBD2 (5 bases). Germline V gene lookup returns CDR1 SGHVS and CDR2 FNYEAQ. V was shortened by 4 bases and J by 3 bases, with 15 bases between the two germline ends. CDR3 size: 15 residues.

This clonotype was detected ten times or more. This chain links TRBV12-3 or TRBV12-4 with TRBJ1-4; 9 bases fit TRBD1. V lost 6 bases to trimming and J lost 7 bases; unmatched junction nucleotides: 6. There are 14 residues in the CDR3. CDR3: CASRTGTGPEKLFF. As DNA, the CDR3 is TGTGCCAGCAGAACCGGGACAGGGCCTGAAAAACTGTTTTTT.

This chain links TRBV6-1 with TRBJ1-5; D is unresolved. CDR3 length equals 14 residues. The V end lost 7 bases, the J end lost 4 bases, and 14 bases lay between the germline ends. Germline V gives CDR1 MNHNS, CDR2 SASEGT. The CDR3 is CASTPRPGNQPQHF. The CDR3 DNA reads as TGTGCCAGCACCCCCCGGCCGGGGAATCAGCCCCAGCATTTT.

This clonotype has at least ten counts. This sequence joins TRBV5-1 and TRBJ1-1, with D unclear. This CDR3 is 14 amino acids long. Germline assignment: CDR1 SGHRS and CDR2 YFSETQ. The V and J ends lost 2 bases and 0 bases respectively, with 8 bases between them. The CDR3 loop reads CASSFMGMNTEAFF. CDR3 sequence (DNA): TGCGCCAGCAGCTTCATGGGGATGAACACTGAAGCTTTCTTT.

This clonotype was counted a few times. The CDR3 sequence is CASSVGGANYSPLHF. The DNA for the CDR3 is TGTGCCAGCAGCGTAGGGGGGGCAAATTATTCACCCCTCCACTTT. The chain carries TRBV9 and TRBJ1-6, with D possibly TRBD1 on 6 matching bases. This CDR3 comprises 15 residues. Trimming left V 0 bases short and J 8 bases short, with 12 bases between. Germline lookup yields CDR1 SGDLS and CDR2 YYNGEE.

The V call is TRBV19, the J call TRBJ2-1; 12 nucleotides agree with TRBD2. With 8 bases clipped from V and 0 bases from J, the junction kept 14 bases outside the gene matches. The germline V gene has CDR1 LNHDA and CDR2 SQIVND (reference sequence). The CDR3 loop spans 19 amino acids. DNA for the CDR3: TGTGCCAGTCAACGGGCTAGCGGGGGGGCGGGGGCCTCCTACAATGAGCAGTTCTTC. Its protein product is CASQRASGGAGASYNEQFF.

This clonotype was seen repeatedly, ten times or more. The chain joins TRBV15 to TRBJ2-5; D unresolved. This CDR3 has 14 residues. The V end was cut by 0 bases, the J end by 6 bases, with 11 bases between. Per the germline V gene, CDR1 is LNHNV and CDR2 is YYDKDF (reference sequence). The CDR3 sequence is CATSREGSRQTQYF. Here the CDR3 DNA reads TGTGCCACCAGCAGAGAAGGTAGCAGGCAGACCCAGTACTTC.

This chain links TRBV20-1 with TRBJ1-2; a possible D gene is TRBD1 (6 bases). V gave up 6 bases and J gave up 7 bases, with 15 bases separating them. Germline lookup yields CDR1 DFQATT and CDR2 SNEGSKA (reference sequence). The CDR3 runs to 12 residues. CDR3 residues: CSARGGVGGYTF. CDR3 nucleotides: TGCAGTGCCCGAGGGGGGGTTGGTGGCTACACCTTC.

This clonotype has only a few counts. The chain has TRBV11-2 and TRBJ1-2, with D uncertain. The CDR3 has 14 amino acids. V was pared by 1 base and J by 4 bases, with 10 bases between. Germline lookup yields CDR1 SGHAT and CDR2 FQNNGV. The CDR3 sequence: CASSLVARIYGYTF. CDR3 nucleotides: TGTGCCAGCAGCTTAGTGGCCAGAATCTATGGCTACACCTTC.

In DNA form, the CDR3 reads TGTGCCAGCAGCTTAAGGACTAGCGGGGCCGCGAACACCGGGGAGCTGTTTTTT. Translating gives CASSLRTSGAANTGELFF. The V gene is TRBV11-2, the J gene TRBJ2-2; 12 bases fit TRBD2. The V segment lost 2 bases and the J segment 0 bases; nucleotides outside the gene matches: 4. This CDR3 region has 18 residues. Germline V gives CDR1 SGHAT, CDR2 FQNNGV.

This clonotype occurred many times. V is TRBV27 and J is TRBJ2-3, with 10 bases fitting TRBD2. V shed 3 bases, J shed 3 bases, and the junction held 0 bases outside the gene matches. Germline V gene sequence: CDR1 MNHEY, CDR2 SMNVEV (reference sequence). This CDR3 contains 14 residues. CDR3 nucleotide sequence: TGTGCCAGCAGTTTTAGCGGGAGGACAGATACGCAGTATTTT. Its translation: CASSFSGRTDTQYF.

The CDR3 here is CASSIKQGNEQFF. The CDR3 region has the DNA TGTGCCAGTAGTATAAAACAGGGGAATGAGCAGTTCTTC. The J gene is TRBJ2-1, the V gene TRBV19; 7 nucleotides line up with TRBD1. J lost 7 bases, V lost 2 bases, and 2 bases had no gene match. Germline CDR1 is LNHDA and CDR2 is SQIVND (reference sequence). CDR3 size: 13 residues.

A few counts support this clonotype. The rearrangement joins TRBV6-5 to TRBJ2-5, with D possibly called TRBD1 or TRBD2 (5 bases each). The CDR3 loop spans 15 amino acids. Trimming removed 0 bases from V and 2 bases from J, with 10 bases in between. Germline V CDR1 and CDR2: MNHEY, SVGAGI. CDR3 residues: CASSYSGDRQETQYF. CDR3 DNA sequence: TGTGCCAGCAGTTACTCGGGGGACCGACAAGAGACCCAGTACTTC.

The genes are TRBV27 and TRBJ1-5, with a tentative D call TRBD1 (6 bases). V lost 3 bases, J lost 1 base, and 10 bases lay in between. The CDR3 loop spans 15 amino acids. Per germline, CDR1 MNHEY and CDR2 SMNVEV (reference sequence). The CDR3 DNA sequence: TGTGCCAGCAGTTTCATCAGGGGAAGCAATCAGCCCCAGCATTTT. It is translated as CASSFIRGSNQPQHF.

This clonotype was recorded at least ten times. The chain couples TRBV12-3 or TRBV12-4 to TRBJ1-4; D is uncertain. Between the trimmed V and J ends, which lost 8 bases and 7 bases, there was a span of 11 bases. This CDR3 has 12 residues. This chain's CDR3 is CASREGGEKLFF. The CDR3 nucleotides read TGTGCCAGCCGCGAGGGCGGTGAAAAACTGTTTTTT.

This sequence joins TRBV5-1 and TRBJ2-7; 7 nucleotides match TRBD1. This CDR3 has 13 amino acids. J was trimmed by 2 bases and V by 6 bases; bases with no gene match: 5. CDR1 is SGHRS and CDR2 is YFSETQ in the germline V gene. The CDR3 region has the DNA TGCGCCAGCAACACAGACAGGGCCTACGAGCAGTACTTC. Translating it yields CASNTDRAYEQYF.

This clonotype has ten or more counts. The genes are TRBV10-3 and TRBJ2-7, with 10 bases matching TRBD2. From germline, CDR1 is ENHRY and CDR2 SYGVKD. The trim removed 8 bases at V and 4 bases at J, leaving 11 bases unmatched. The CDR3 consists of 15 residues. The CDR3 region is CAISPKREGRYEQYF. CDR3 in DNA: TGTGCCATCTCTCCCAAGCGGGAGGGCCGGTACGAGCAGTACTTC.

This clonotype was observed many times. The chain couples TRBV10-3 to TRBJ2-7, with 7 positions matching TRBD1. The germline V gene has CDR1 ENHRY and CDR2 SYGVKD. This CDR3 has 14 residues. J lost 5 bases, V lost 8 bases, and 12 bases had no gene match. The CDR3 region has the DNA TGTGCCATCGGTATTTCAGGGGGAAGGGACGAGCAGTACTTC. Translation gives CAIGISGGRDEQYF.